This TCR beta chain was identified during a study of OX40 agonist ivuxolimab in advanced cancers. As regards this clone: Antigen unknown.

Systemic immunosuppression or autoimmune disease history was grounds to exclude patients. Losses at the gene ends were 4 bases for V and 1 base for J; bases not matched to a gene: 3. From germline, CDR1 is KGHSH and CDR2 LQKENI. This CDR3 spans 16 amino acids. Sequenced by immunoSEQ multiplex PCR; TCRdb stores in-frame clones only, minus some. The sample shows 45,000 to 60,000 clones, roughly nine tenths of them seen only once. Broader study findings: Clonal expansion in partial responders at 0.1-3.0 mg/kg ranked among the lowest.

This chain uses TRBV18 with TRBJ2-2, with 10 bases that match TRBD2. The sequence was obtained from an adult with an advanced solid tumor such as melanoma, head and neck, liver or kidney cancer. The sequencing used CD4+ or CD8+ T cells sorted from blood, collected in a trial of the OX40 agonist ivuxolimab. In DNA, the CDR3 is TGTGCCAGCTCACTTGCTAGCGGGAGGAACACCGGGGAGCTGTTTTTT. Protein sequence: CASSLASGRNTGELFF.